The 2 T cell receptor beta chains reported below all come from one sample, sequenced in a study of T cell responses to AZD1222 COVID-19 vaccine. Sequencing was performed with immunoSEQ multiplex PCR; in TCRdb, only in-frame clones are kept and a portion is missing. The data hold roughly 110,000 clones, with about 90% observed a single time. Material: peripheral blood, obtained on day 0 of AZD1222 vaccination. These receptor sequences come from an adult in good health.

This chain links TRBV5-1 with TRBJ2-1; 10 nucleotides agree with TRBD2. There are 17 residues in the CDR3. Germline trimming cut 4 bases from V and 5 bases from J; bases unmatched to any gene: 12. The germline V gene has CDR1 SGHRS and CDR2 YFSETQ. The CDR3 here is CASSPELAGRGNNEQFF. The CDR3 DNA reads TGCGCCAGCAGCCCGGAACTAGCGGGGAGAGGGAACAATGAGCAGTTCTTC.

CDR3 DNA sequence: TGCAGCGCGGCAGGAGGGCACAATGAGCAGTTCTTC. Protein: CSAAGGHNEQFF. V and J are TRBV29-1 and TRBJ2-1; D might be TRBD2 (6 bases). CDR1 and CDR2 from the germline V gene are SQVTM and ANQGSEA. This CDR3 has 12 residues. V was trimmed by 7 bases and J by 5 bases, leaving 12 bases between them.